The next 9 T cell receptor beta chains were all read from a single sample in a study of blood T cell repertoires in COVID-19. The table came from immunoSEQ multiplex PCR; TCRdb's copy has only in-frame clones and leaves some out. The sample consists of more than 200,000 clones, around 86% of them appearing once. Sequencing was carried out using peripheral blood. The receptors derive from a woman between 50 and 59 years old with COVID-19, enrolled during active disease.

Only one count was recorded for this clone. The CDR3 DNA is TGTGCCAGCAGTTTACACCACAGGGCGGACTATGGCTACACCTTC. Translated: CASSLHHRADYGYTF. The genes are TRBV27 and TRBJ1-2, with TRBD1 as a possible D gene (6 bases). V shed 2 bases and J shed 3 bases, with 13 bases lying between them. The CDR3 length is 15 residues. Germline values: CDR1 MNHEY, CDR2 SMNVEV (reference sequence).

The rearrangement uses TRBV6-4 and TRBJ2-2; possibly TRBD1 for D (6 bases). Looked up from germline, CDR1 is MRHNA and CDR2 is SNTAGT. This CDR3 comprises 14 residues. Trimming left V 8 bases short and J 1 base short, with 11 bases between. The CDR3 DNA sequence: TGTGCCAGCGCCCAGACAGGGAACACCGGGGAGCTGTTTTTT. It specifies CASAQTGNTGELFF.

This clone appeared a single time. The chain recombines TRBV19 with TRBJ1-5; 7 bases are shared with TRBD1. Looked up from germline, CDR1 is LNHDA and CDR2 is SQIVND (reference sequence). The length of the CDR3 is 14 residues. The V gene end was trimmed by 7 bases and the J gene end by 2 bases; junction bases not matched to a gene: 5. Here the CDR3 DNA reads TGTGCCAGTAAATATACAGGGGGCAATCAGCCCCAGCATTTT. Its protein product is CASKYTGGNQPQHF.

The chain recombines TRBV6-2 or TRBV6-3 with TRBJ1-2, with unresolved D. V was clipped by 2 bases and J by 6 bases, with 16 bases between them. The CDR3 spans 15 residues. Germline V gene data show CDR1 as MNHEY and CDR2 as SVGEGT. In nucleotides, the CDR3 is TGTGCCAGCAGTTACACTCCAACCAATACAGATGGCTACACCTTC. Translated, it gives CASSYTPTNTDGYTF.

The V gene is TRBV6-2 or TRBV6-3, the J gene TRBJ1-5; 9 positions match TRBD1. This CDR3 is 15 amino acids long. The ends lost 6 bases at V and 3 bases at J; junction bases unmatched: 6. The germline V gene has CDR1 MNHEY and CDR2 SVGEGT. The CDR3 spells CASSLDRGYNQPQHF. The CDR3, as DNA: TGTGCCAGCAGCCTGGACAGGGGTTACAATCAGCCCCAGCATTTT.

The chain employs TRBV5-4 and TRBJ2-2, with a weak D call TRBD1 (6 bases). Germline CDR1 SGHNT, CDR2 YYREEE (reference sequence). The ends were cut back, 4 bases at V and 4 bases at J, with 14 bases in the middle. The CDR3 loop spans 15 amino acids. The CDR3 bases are TGTGCCAGCAGCCTTGGGGGACAAATCACCGGGGAGCTGTTTTTT. As protein: CASSLGGQITGELFF.

In this sample, this clone turned up a few times. V gene TRBV10-2 combines with J gene TRBJ2-6, with D uncertain. The CDR3 is 13 amino acids. Trimming removed 8 bases at V and 4 bases at J, with 9 bases between. The germline V gene has CDR1 WSHSY and CDR2 SAAADI. The CDR3 DNA follows: TGCGCCAGCTCGTCCTCCGGGGCCAACGTCCTGACTTTC. Its protein is CASSSSGANVLTF.

This clone was recorded only once. The rearrangement joins TRBV30 to TRBJ2-3, with no clear D. Per germline, CDR1 GTSNPN and CDR2 SVGIG (reference sequence). The CDR3 sequence is 15 residues long. Trimming pared 0 bases from V and 2 bases from J, leaving 12 bases between. The CDR3 nucleotides read TGTGCCTGGAGTGTTGGTCAGGTTTACACAGATACGCAGTATTTT. Its translation is CAWSVGQVYTDTQYF. The full variable domain, with the rest looked up from reference TRBV30 and TRBJ2-3, is SQTIHQWPATLVQPVGSPLSLECTVEGTSNPNLYWYRQAAGRGLQLLFYSVGIGQISSEVPQNLSASRPQDRQFILSSKKLLLSDSGFYLCAWSVGQVYTDTQYFGPGTRLTVL.

The V call is TRBV14, the J call TRBJ2-3, with no clear D. The CDR3 spans 15 residues. Germline V lookup: CDR1 SGHDN, CDR2 FVKESK. Trimming shortened V by 0 bases and J by 1 base, and 8 bases separated the two germline ends. The CDR3 nucleotides are TGTGCCAGCAGCCAAGAACGAACAGGCACAGATACGCAGTATTTT. This translates into CASSQERTGTDTQYF. Filled out from reference TRBV14 and TRBJ2-3, the complete variable domain reads EAGVTQFPSHSVIEKGQTVTLRCDPISGHDNLYWYRRVMGKEIKFLLHFVKESKQDESGMPNNRFLAERTGGTYSTLKVQPAELEDSGVYFCASSQERTGTDTQYFGPGTRLTVL.